Each of the 10 T cell receptor beta chains below was sequenced from the same sample in a study of shared clonotypes between healthy human individuals. Measured with immunoSEQ multiplex PCR; TCRdb has only the in-frame clones, and not every one. The sample records around 700,000 clones, under 95% being singletons. As defined, naive CD8 cells were CD45RO-negative and positively selected for CCR7, with terminally differentiated effector memory CD45RA+ cells excluded. Material for sequencing was naive CD8+ T cells sorted from blood. Every receptor here comes from a man aged 25-40 years in good health.

V usage is TRBV28 and J usage is TRBJ2-6, with 7 bases fitting TRBD1. Germline CDR1 reads MDHEN; CDR2 reads SYDVKM. The CDR3 loop spans 19 amino acids. V was pared by 6 bases and J by 0 bases, with 14 bases of the junction left unmatched. This CDR3 is CASSPTGTASLSGANVLTF. The CDR3 region has the DNA TGTGCCAGCAGCCCCACCGGGACAGCTTCCCTCTCTGGGGCCAACGTCCTGACTTTC.

This chain joins TRBV5-1 and TRBJ2-7, with D possibly being TRBD1 (5 bases). The CDR3 has 12 amino acids. CDR1 and CDR2 (germline): SGHRS, YFSETQ. V was pared by 5 bases and J by 4 bases, with 10 bases between. The CDR3 region is CASSWAGYEQYF. For the CDR3, the DNA is TGCGCCAGCAGTTGGGCAGGGTACGAGCAGTACTTC.

The J gene is TRBJ2-5, the V gene TRBV23-1; 7 bases map to TRBD1. TRBV23-1 is annotated as an ORF whose role is uncertain. CDR3 size: 15 residues. V lost 3 bases and J lost 3; bases outside the gene matches: 7. Written as DNA, the CDR3 is TGCGCCAGCAGTCATCCCGGGACAGCGAAAGAGACCCAGTACTTC. This translates into CASSHPGTAKETQYF.

The chain has TRBV5-1 and TRBJ2-7; TRBD1 matches 8 bases. Trimming at V came to 5 bases and at J to 1 base, leaving 2 bases not matched to a gene. Germline V lookup: CDR1 SGHRS, CDR2 YFSETQ. There are 13 residues in the CDR3. CDR3 residues: CASSRDRSYEQYF. DNA of the CDR3: TGCGCCAGCAGTCGGGACAGGTCCTACGAGCAGTACTTC.

The V gene is TRBV7-9, the J gene TRBJ2-1; perhaps TRBD1 as D (5 bases). Trimming removed 1 base at V and 6 bases at J, with 10 bases between. Germline V gene sequence: CDR1 SEHNR, CDR2 FQNEAQ (reference sequence). This CDR3 contains 14 residues. This chain's CDR3 is CASSLGGQGNEQFF. As DNA, the CDR3 is TGTGCCAGCAGCTTAGGGGGTCAGGGCAATGAGCAGTTCTTC.

The rearrangement joins TRBV11-3 to TRBJ2-1; D gene unclear. Germline V gives CDR1 SGHNT, CDR2 YENEEA. V lost 6 bases and J 7 bases, leaving 4 bases between the germline ends. The CDR3 has 10 residues. The CDR3 spells CASRTNEQFF. The CDR3 DNA sequence: TGTGCCAGCAGGACTAATGAGCAGTTCTTC.

CDR3 DNA sequence: TGTGCCAGTAGTATAGATAGGGACTCCTTATCCTACGAGCAGTACTTC. Protein product: CASSIDRDSLSYEQYF. The gene calls are TRBV19 and TRBJ2-7; a possible D gene is TRBD2 (6 bases). The V end lost 0 bases, the J end lost 1 base, and 13 bases lay between the germline ends. Germline CDR1 is LNHDA and CDR2 is SQIVND (reference sequence). The CDR3 covers 16 residues.

The rearrangement uses TRBV19 and TRBJ2-1; D not certain. The V end lost 1 base, the J end lost 4 bases, and 11 bases lay between the germline ends. CDR1 and CDR2 (germline): LNHDA, SQIVND (reference sequence). The CDR3 is 15 amino acids. Here the CDR3 reads CASSIALPPYNEQFF. The CDR3 bases are TGTGCCAGTAGTATAGCCCTACCGCCTTACAATGAGCAGTTCTTC.

J is TRBJ2-7 and V is TRBV28; TRBD2 aligns across 7 bases. This CDR3 contains 16 residues. Germline V CDR1 and CDR2: MDHEN, SYDVKM. J gave up 2 bases and V 6 bases, and 13 bases lay outside the gene matches. The CDR3 sequence: CASSFLTGRRAYEQYF. The CDR3 DNA reads TGTGCCAGCAGCTTCCTGACCGGGAGGAGAGCCTACGAGCAGTACTTC.

This clone appeared a single time. This CDR3 is CASSLVFEPSKGGYTF. The CDR3 region has the DNA TGTGCCAGCAGCTTAGTTTTTGAGCCTTCCAAGGGTGGCTACACCTTC. This chain uses TRBV11-2 with TRBJ1-2; D remains unclear. Germline V gene data show CDR1 as SGHAT and CDR2 as FQNNGV. This CDR3 contains 16 residues. The V and J ends lost 1 base and 7 bases respectively, with 19 bases between them.